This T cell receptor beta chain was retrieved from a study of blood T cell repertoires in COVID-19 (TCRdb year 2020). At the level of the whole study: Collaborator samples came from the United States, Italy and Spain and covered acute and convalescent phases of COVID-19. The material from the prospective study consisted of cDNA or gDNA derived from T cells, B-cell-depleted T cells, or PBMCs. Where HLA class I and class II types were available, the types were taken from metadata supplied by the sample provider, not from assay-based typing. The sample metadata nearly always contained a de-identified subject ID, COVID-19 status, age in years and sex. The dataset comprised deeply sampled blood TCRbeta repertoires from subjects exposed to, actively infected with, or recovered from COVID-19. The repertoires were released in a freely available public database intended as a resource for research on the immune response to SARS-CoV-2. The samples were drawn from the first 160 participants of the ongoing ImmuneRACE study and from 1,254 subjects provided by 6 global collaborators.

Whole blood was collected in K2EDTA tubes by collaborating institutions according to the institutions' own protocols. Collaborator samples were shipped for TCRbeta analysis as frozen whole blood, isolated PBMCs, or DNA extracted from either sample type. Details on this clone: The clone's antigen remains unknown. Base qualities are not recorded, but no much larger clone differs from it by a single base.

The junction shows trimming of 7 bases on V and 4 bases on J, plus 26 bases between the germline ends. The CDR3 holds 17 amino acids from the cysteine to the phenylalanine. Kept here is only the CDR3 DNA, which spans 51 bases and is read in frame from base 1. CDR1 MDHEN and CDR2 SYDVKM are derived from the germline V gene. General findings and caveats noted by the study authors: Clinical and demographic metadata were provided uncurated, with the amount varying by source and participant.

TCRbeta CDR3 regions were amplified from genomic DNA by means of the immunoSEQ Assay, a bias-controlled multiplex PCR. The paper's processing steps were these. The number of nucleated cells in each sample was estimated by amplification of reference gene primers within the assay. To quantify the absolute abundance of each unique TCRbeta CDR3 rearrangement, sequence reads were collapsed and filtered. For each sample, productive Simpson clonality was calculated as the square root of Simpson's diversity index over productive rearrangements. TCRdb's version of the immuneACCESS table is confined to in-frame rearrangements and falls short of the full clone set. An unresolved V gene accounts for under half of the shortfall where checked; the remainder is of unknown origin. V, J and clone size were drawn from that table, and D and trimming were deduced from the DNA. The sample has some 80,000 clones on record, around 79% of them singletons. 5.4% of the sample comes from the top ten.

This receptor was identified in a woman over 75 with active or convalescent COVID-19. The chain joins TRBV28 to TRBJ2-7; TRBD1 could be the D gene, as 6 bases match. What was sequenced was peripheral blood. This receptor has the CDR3 CASTRLINRDITYEQYF. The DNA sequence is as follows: TGTGCCAGCACCCGTCTAATAAACCGGGACATCACATACGAGCAGTACTTC.